This is a list of T cell receptor beta chains from one sample in a study of blood T cell repertoires in COVID-19. Repertoires were generated with immunoSEQ multiplex PCR, while TCRdb's copy carries only in-frame clones and drops some. The sample shows 380,000 or so clones, roughly 90% of them seen only once. The specimen sequenced was PBMCs or T cells enriched from blood (not recorded which). The receptor source for this set is a woman in her 30s with acute COVID-19. Both conserved end residues are part of each CDR3. The D gene is left open where the match is weak. Expanded clones get a size class; other rows say once, few or many, or leave the size out.

cdr3_aa	cdr3_nt	d_call	v_call	j_call	clone_size
CASSEINEQFF	TGTGCCAGCAGTGAGATAAATGAGCAGTTCTTC	.	TRBV12-3/TRBV12-4	TRBJ2-1	.
CAISSGTGDYGYTF	TGTGCCATCAGTTCCGGGACAGGTGACTATGGCTACACCTTC	TRBD1	TRBV10-3	TRBJ1-2	.
CASSLGGTSYNEQFF	TGTGCCAGCAGCTTGGGCGGGACGTCCTACAATGAGCAGTTCTTC	.	TRBV5-8	TRBJ2-1	.
CASSELGGLQGGKETQYF	TGTGCCAGCAGTGAATTAGGGGGATTACAGGGTGGGAAAGAGACCCAGTACTTC	.	TRBV25-1	TRBJ2-5	.
CASGLTRGPINEQFF	TGTGCTAGTGGTTTGACCAGGGGACCCATCAATGAGCAGTTCTTC	.	TRBV12-5	TRBJ2-1	.
CAWSVSRTYNEQFF	TGTGCCTGGAGTGTATCCAGAACCTACAATGAGCAGTTCTTC	.	TRBV30	TRBJ2-1	.
CASSSTSGGSFSYEQYF	TGCGCCAGCAGCTCCACTAGCGGGGGGTCCTTCTCCTACGAGCAGTACTTC	TRBD2	TRBV5-1	TRBJ2-7	.
CASSRESSSYEQYF	TGTGCCAGCAGTCGGGAATCGAGCTCCTACGAGCAGTACTTC	.	TRBV2	TRBJ2-7	.
CASSLRGLPSGYTF	TGTGCCAGCAGCCTAAGGGGGTTGCCTAGTGGCTACACCTTC	.	TRBV3-1/TRBV3-2	TRBJ1-2	few
CASAYYTGNTEAFF	TGTGCCAGTGCCTACTACACAGGGAACACTGAAGCTTTCTTT	.	TRBV19	TRBJ1-1	once
CASSQDYLAGAHYEQYF	TGTGCCAGCAGCCAAGATTATTTAGCGGGGGCCCACTACGAGCAGTACTTC	TRBD2	TRBV14	TRBJ2-7	.
CASSPGQGFSPLHF	TGTGCCAGCTCACCCGGACAGGGGTTTTCACCCCTCCACTTT	TRBD1	TRBV18	TRBJ1-6	.
CASSQGWGVTEAFF	TGTGCCAGCAGCCAAGGTTGGGGGGTCACTGAAGCTTTCTTT	.	TRBV3-1/TRBV3-2	TRBJ1-1	.
CASSLTGVQTEAFF	TGTGCCAGCAGCCTTACAGGGGTGCAGACTGAAGCTTTCTTT	TRBD1	TRBV11-3	TRBJ1-1	.
CASSLRGQGACYF	TGTGCCAGCTCCCTTCGGGGACAGGGGGCTTGCTACTTC	TRBD1	TRBV19	TRBJ2-7	.
CASSVVRTSGGVDEQFF	TGTGCCAGCAGCGTAGTTCGGACTAGCGGGGGGGTGGATGAGCAGTTCTTC	TRBD2	TRBV9	TRBJ2-1	.
CSAGDRGQPQHF	TGCAGCGCAGGGGACAGGGGACAGCCCCAGCATTTT	TRBD1	TRBV29-1	TRBJ1-5	.
CASSLDSELQPRGTEAFF	TGTGCCAGCAGCTTAGATTCGGAGCTACAACCCAGGGGGACTGAAGCTTTCTTT	TRBD1	TRBV7-8	TRBJ1-1	.
CASTFQGYEQYF	TGTGCCAGCACTTTTCAGGGTTACGAGCAGTACTTC	.	TRBV2	TRBJ2-7	.
CASSLGQGLKNTEAFF	TGCGCCAGCAGCTTGGGGCAGGGGCTAAAGAACACTGAAGCTTTCTTT	.	TRBV5-1	TRBJ1-1	.
CASSQAGTRHYEQYF	TGCGCCAGCAGCCAAGCCGGGACAAGACACTACGAGCAGTACTTC	.	TRBV4-1	TRBJ2-7	.
CATGSRGAHFTEAFF	TGTGCCACCGGCTCGCGGGGGGCGCATTTCACTGAAGCTTTCTTT	.	TRBV28	TRBJ1-1	.
CASNGQGRGNYGYTF	TGTGCCAGCAACGGTCAAGGGCGGGGGAACTATGGCTACACCTTC	.	TRBV2	TRBJ1-2	.
CASSSMGQNTEAFF	TGCGCCAGCAGCTCCATGGGACAGAACACTGAAGCTTTCTTT	.	TRBV5-1	TRBJ1-1	.